This TCR beta chain stems from a study of breast tumors, draining lymph nodes, adjacent tissues (dated by TCRdb to the mid-2010s). Some background on the complete study: Breast cancer patients provided tumor, adjacent nontumor tissue and axillary lymph nodes, and the study compared the TCR beta repertoires across these three sources. In human breast cancer, the study set out to assess how tumor, surrounding tissue and draining lymph node repertoires relate to one another and whether T cells might be exchanged between them. The research as a whole found: Tumor T-cell repertoires showed less diversity than lymph node repertoires and more diversity than nontumor tissue repertoires, and tumor T-cell repertoires showed preferential V and J gene usage. The data were judged consistent with most tumor T cells deriving from the lymph node and then expanding within tumor tissue. Tumor and nontumor tissue repertoires were found to be significantly more similar in luminal-like than in basal-like breast cancer. The conclusion that tumor T cells originate in lymph nodes was presented as consistent with a hypothesis rather than as directly demonstrated.

The axillary draining lymph nodes of breast cancer patients were the source of the lymph node samples. Via the germline V gene (reference sequence), CDR1 is LGHDT and CDR2 YNNKEL. The CDR3 numbers 16 residues from cysteine through phenylalanine. The kept DNA is CDR3 alone, 48 bases in frame from the first base. V was cut back by 6 bases and J by 3 bases, leaving a gap of 19 bases between them. As to this clonotype: The antigen this receptor binds is unknown. No qualities accompany the bases; no much larger clone lies one base away.

The sequencing machine was an Illumina HiSeq 2000. TCR beta chain libraries were generated through multiplex PCR amplification. High-throughput sequencing was used to analyze the amplified TCR beta chain products. TCRdb reworked the public reads: Q25 trimming with fastp, MiXCR clone assembly, productive beta chains retained. Records with the same CDR3 protein are collapsed into one entry carrying the most frequent genes and DNA. The sample table holds under 350,000 distinct CDR3 sequences, of which around 30% were seen once. The ten top clones hold about 1% of the sample. The receptor was isolated from a female donor with breast cancer. Some clones in this sample may be carry-over from other donors' samples. The rearrangement combines TRBV3-1 with TRBJ2-3; the D element might be TRBD1 or TRBD2, as each aligns at 5 bases. Sequencing was performed on axillary lymph node tissue. CDR3 loop: CASSISRAGGTDTQYF. Here is the DNA: TGTGCCAGCAGTATTAGCAGGGCGGGTGGGACAGATACGCAGTATTTT.